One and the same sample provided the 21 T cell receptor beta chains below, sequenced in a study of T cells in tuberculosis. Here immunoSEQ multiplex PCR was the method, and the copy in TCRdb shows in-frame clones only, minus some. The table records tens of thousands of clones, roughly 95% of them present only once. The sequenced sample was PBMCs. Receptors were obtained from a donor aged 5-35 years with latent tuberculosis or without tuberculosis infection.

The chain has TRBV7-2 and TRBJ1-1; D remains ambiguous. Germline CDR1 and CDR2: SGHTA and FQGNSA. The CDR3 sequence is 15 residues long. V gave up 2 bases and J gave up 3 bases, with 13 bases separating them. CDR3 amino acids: CASSLSLRSDTEAFF. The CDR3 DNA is TGTGCCAGCAGCTTAAGTCTGAGGTCGGACACTGAAGCTTTCTTT.

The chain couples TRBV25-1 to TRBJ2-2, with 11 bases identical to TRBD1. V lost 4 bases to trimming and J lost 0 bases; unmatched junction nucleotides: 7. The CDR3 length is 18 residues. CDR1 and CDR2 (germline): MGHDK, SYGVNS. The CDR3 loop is CASSVEDRGRPNTGELFF. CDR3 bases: TGTGCCAGCAGTGTCGAGGACAGGGGGCGACCGAACACCGGGGAGCTGTTTTTT.

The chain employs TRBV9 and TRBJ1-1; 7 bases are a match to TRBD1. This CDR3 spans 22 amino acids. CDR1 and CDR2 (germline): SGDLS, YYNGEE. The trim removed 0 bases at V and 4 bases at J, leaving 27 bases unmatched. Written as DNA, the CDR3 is TGTGCCAGCAGCGTAGCTCCCACATCTACCGAACCTCACAGGGGAAGAATCACTGAAGCTTTCTTT. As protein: CASSVAPTSTEPHRGRITEAFF.

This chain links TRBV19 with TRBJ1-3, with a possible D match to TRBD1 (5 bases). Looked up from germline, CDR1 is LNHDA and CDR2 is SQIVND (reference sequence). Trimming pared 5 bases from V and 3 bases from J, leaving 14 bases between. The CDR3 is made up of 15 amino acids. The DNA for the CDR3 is TGTGCCAGTAGTTCTTACAGGAACAGTGGAAACACCATATATTTT. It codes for CASSSYRNSGNTIYF.

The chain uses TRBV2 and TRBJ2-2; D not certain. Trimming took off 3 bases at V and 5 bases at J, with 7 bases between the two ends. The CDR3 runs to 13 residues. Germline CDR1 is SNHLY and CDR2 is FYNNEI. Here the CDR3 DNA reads TGTGCCAGCAGTGAGATGGCAACCGGGGAGCTGTTTTTT. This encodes CASSEMATGELFF.

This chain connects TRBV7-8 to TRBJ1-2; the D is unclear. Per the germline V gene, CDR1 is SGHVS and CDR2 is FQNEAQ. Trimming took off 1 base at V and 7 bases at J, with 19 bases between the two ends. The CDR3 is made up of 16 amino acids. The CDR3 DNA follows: TGTGCCAGCAGCTTAGGATGGCGGGGAGGTGATATTGGCTACACCTTC. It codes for CASSLGWRGGDIGYTF.

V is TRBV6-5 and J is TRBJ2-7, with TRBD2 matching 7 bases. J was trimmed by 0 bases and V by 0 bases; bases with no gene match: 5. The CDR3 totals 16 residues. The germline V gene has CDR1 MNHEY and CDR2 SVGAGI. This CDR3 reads CASSYSGGSHSYEQYF. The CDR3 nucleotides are TGTGCCAGCAGTTACTCTGGCGGGAGCCACTCCTACGAGCAGTACTTC.

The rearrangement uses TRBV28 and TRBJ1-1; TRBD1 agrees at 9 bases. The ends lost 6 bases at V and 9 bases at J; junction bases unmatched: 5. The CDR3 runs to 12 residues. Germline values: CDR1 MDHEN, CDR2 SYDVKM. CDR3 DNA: TGTGCCAGCAGCTCGGGACAGGGAAAAGCTTTCTTT. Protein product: CASSSGQGKAFF.

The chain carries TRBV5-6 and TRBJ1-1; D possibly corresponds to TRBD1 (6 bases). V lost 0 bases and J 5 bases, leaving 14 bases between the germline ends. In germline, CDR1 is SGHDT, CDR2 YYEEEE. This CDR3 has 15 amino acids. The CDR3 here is CASSLVWERGTEAFF. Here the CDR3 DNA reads TGTGCCAGCAGCTTGGTTTGGGAGAGGGGGACTGAAGCTTTCTTT.

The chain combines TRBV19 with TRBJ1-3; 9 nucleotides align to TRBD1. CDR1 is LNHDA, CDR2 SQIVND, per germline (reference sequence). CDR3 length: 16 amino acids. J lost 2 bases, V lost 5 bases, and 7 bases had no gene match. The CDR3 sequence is CASSLRQGVAGNTIYF. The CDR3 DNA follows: TGTGCCAGTAGTCTAAGACAGGGGGTCGCTGGAAACACCATATATTTT. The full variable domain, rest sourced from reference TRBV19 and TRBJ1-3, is DGGITQSPKYLFRKEGQNVTLSCEQNLNHDAMYWYRQDPGQGLRLIYYSQIVNDFQKGDIAEGYSVSREKKESFPLTVTSAQKNPTAFYLCASSLRQGVAGNTIYFGEGSWLTVV.

The CDR3 region is CAVLGQGGNYEQYF. CDR3 sequence (DNA): TGTGCTGTCCTGGGGCAGGGCGGGAACTACGAGCAGTACTTC. V is TRBV30 and J is TRBJ2-7; maybe TRBD2 (6 bases). The V gene's germline CDR1 is GTSNPN and CDR2 SVGIG (reference sequence). The CDR3 contains 14 residues.

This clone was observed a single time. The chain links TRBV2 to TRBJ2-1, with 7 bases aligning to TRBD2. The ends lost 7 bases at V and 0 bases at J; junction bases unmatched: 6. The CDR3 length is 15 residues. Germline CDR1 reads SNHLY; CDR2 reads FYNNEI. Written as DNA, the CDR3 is TGTGCCAGCAACGTCGGCGGGAGCTCCTACAATGAGCAGTTCTTC. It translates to CASNVGGSSYNEQFF.

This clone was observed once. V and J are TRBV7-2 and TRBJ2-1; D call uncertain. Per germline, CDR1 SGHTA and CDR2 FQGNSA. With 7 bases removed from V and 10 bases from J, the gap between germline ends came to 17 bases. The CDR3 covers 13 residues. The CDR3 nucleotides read TGTGCCAGCACTCCGCCCTCAGGTGTGGAGCAGTTCTTC. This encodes CASTPPSGVEQFF.

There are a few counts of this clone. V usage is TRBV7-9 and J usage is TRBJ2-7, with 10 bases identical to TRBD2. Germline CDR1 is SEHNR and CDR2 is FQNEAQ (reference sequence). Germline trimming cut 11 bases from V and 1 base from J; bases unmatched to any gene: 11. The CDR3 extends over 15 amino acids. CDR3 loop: CAVPSGTSVSYEQYF. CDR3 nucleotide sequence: TGTGCCGTCCCCTCCGGGACTAGCGTTTCCTACGAGCAGTACTTC. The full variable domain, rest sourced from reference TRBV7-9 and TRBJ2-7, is DTGVSQNPRHKITKRGQNVTFRCDPISEHNRLYWYRQTLGQGPEFLTYFQNEAQLEKSRLLSDRFSAERPKGSFSTLEIQRTEQGDSAMYLCAVPSGTSVSYEQYFGPGTRLTVT.

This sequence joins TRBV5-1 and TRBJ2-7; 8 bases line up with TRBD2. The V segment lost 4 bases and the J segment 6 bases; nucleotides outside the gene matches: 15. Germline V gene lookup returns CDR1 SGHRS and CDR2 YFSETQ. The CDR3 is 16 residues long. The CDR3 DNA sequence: TGCGCCAGCAGCGGAGGCTATGAGCGGGAGTACCGCGAGCAGTACTTC. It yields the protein CASSGGYEREYREQYF.

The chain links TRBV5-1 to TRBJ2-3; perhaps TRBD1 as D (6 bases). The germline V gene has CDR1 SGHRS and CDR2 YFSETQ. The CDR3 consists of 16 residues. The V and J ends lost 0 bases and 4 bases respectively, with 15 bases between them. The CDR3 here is CASSLGRTGLSDTQYF. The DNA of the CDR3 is TGCGCCAGCAGCTTGGGTCGTACAGGGTTGTCAGATACGCAGTATTTT.

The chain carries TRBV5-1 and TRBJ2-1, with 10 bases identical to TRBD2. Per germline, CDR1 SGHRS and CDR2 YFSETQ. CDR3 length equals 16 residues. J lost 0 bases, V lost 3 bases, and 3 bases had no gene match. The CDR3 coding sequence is TGCGCCAGCAGCTCCGGACTAGCGGACTCCTACAATGAGCAGTTCTTC. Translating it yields CASSSGLADSYNEQFF.

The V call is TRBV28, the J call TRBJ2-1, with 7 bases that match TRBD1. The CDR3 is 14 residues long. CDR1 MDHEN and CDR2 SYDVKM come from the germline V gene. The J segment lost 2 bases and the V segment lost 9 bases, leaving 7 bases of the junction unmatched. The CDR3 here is CASRPGTAYNEQFF. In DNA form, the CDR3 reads TGTGCCAGTAGACCCGGGACAGCCTACAATGAGCAGTTCTTC.

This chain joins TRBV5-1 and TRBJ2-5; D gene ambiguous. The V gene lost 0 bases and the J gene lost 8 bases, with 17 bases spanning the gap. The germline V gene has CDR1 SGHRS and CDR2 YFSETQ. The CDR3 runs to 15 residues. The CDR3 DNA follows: TGCGCCAGCAGCTTGGCAACAGTGACAAGAGAAACCCAGTACTTC. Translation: CASSLATVTRETQYF.

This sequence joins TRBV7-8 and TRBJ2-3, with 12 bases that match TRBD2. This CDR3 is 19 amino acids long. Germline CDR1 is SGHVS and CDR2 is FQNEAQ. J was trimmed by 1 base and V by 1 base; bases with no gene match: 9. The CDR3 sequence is CASSLVWTSGARRTDTQYF. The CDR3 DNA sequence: TGTGCCAGCAGCTTAGTCTGGACTAGCGGGGCCCGCCGCACAGATACGCAGTATTTT.

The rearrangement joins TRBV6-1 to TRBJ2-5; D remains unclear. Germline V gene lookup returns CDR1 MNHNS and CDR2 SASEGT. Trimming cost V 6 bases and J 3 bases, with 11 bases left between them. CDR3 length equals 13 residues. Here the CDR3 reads CASRRGNEETQYF. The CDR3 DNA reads TGTGCCAGCAGACGAGGTAACGAAGAGACCCAGTACTTC.